Below are 24 T cell receptor beta chains sequenced from a single sample in a study of cytomegalovirus exposure and HLA in healthy donors (dated by TCRdb to about 2017). The library came from the immunoSEQ multiplex PCR assay. For the multiplex PCR, a mixture combining 60 forward primers for TCR Vbeta segments and 13 reverse primers for TCR Jbeta segments was used. TCRdb provides this immuneACCESS table in a form limited to in-frame rearrangements. Some clones are lacking; in checked studies, under half of them reflect an unresolved V gene, and why the rest are absent is not known. The sample records 250,000 to 350,000 clones, roughly 89% of which are singletons. The ten largest make up roughly 4% of the sample. Sequencing was carried out using PBMCs. The receptors here all came from a man aged 35-49 years in good health and CMV-seropositive.

The rearrangement links TRBV7-9 to TRBJ2-5, with unresolved D. The DNA end is a closer match to TRBJ2-7, so the J assignment may be wrong. Germline V gene data show CDR1 as SEHNR and CDR2 as FQNEAQ (reference sequence). This CDR3 is built from 15 residues. CDR3 nucleotide sequence: TGTGCCAGCAGCTCCACATCGACATTCGTCTACGAGCAGTACTTC. Its protein is CASSSTSTFVYEQYF.

Only a few counts were recorded for this clone. The CDR3 reads CASSFMADSGANVLTF. In nucleotides, the CDR3 is TGTGCCAGCAGTTTTATGGCCGACTCTGGGGCCAACGTCCTGACTTTC. V gene TRBV28 combines with J gene TRBJ2-6; D is ambiguous. Trimming stripped 3 bases from V and 0 bases from J, with 9 bases between. From germline, CDR1 is MDHEN and CDR2 SYDVKM. The CDR3 contains 16 residues.

The genes are TRBV19 and TRBJ1-1, with a weak D call TRBD1 (6 bases). CDR3 size: 14 residues. V was shortened by 6 bases and J by 0 bases, with 11 bases between the two germline ends. Germline V gives CDR1 LNHDA, CDR2 SQIVND (reference sequence). The CDR3 DNA is TGTGCCAGTAGCCGACAGGTGATGAACACTGAAGCTTTCTTT. The encoded protein is CASSRQVMNTEAFF.

The genes are TRBV30 and TRBJ2-7; 11 bases match TRBD1. Germline V lookup: CDR1 GTSNPN, CDR2 SVGIG (reference sequence). CDR3 length equals 13 residues. Germline trimming cut 3 bases from V and 7 bases from J; bases unmatched to any gene: 5. As DNA, the CDR3 is TGTGCCTGGAGAGGGACAGGGGGGCAAGAGCAGTACTTC. Translated: CAWRGTGGQEQYF.

The V call is TRBV7-9, the J call TRBJ1-1; 7 nucleotides match TRBD1. Germline V CDR1 and CDR2: SEHNR, FQNEAQ (reference sequence). CDR3 length: 15 residues. J gave up 1 base and V 4 bases, and 6 bases lay outside the gene matches. CDR3 protein: CASSSGQAGNTEAFF. In nucleotides, the CDR3 is TGTGCCAGCAGCTCCGGACAGGCGGGGAACACTGAAGCTTTCTTT.

There are a few counts of this clone. The chain is built from TRBV6-5 and TRBJ1-5; 7 bases line up with TRBD1. This CDR3 is built from 13 residues. V was pared by 6 bases and J by 6 bases, with 5 bases of the junction left unmatched. From germline, CDR1 is MNHEY and CDR2 SVGAGI. The CDR3 here is CASRGTDGQPQHF. CDR3 bases: TGTGCCAGCAGGGGGACAGATGGTCAGCCCCAGCATTTT.

Here the CDR3 reads CASSLPFDCIRNTIYF. CDR3 sequence (DNA): TGTGCCAGCAGCTTACCCTTCGACTGCATTCGAAACACCATATATTTT. The genes are TRBV7-3 and TRBJ1-3; no clear D gene. CDR3 size: 16 residues. V was trimmed by 2 bases and J by 5 bases, leaving 16 bases between them. The germline gives CDR1 SGHTA, CDR2 FQGTGA. The variable domain in full, with the rest retrieved from reference TRBV7-3 and TRBJ1-3, is GAGVSQTPSNKVTEKGKYVELRCDPISGHTALYWYRQSLGQGPEFLIYFQGTGAADDSGLPNDRFFAVRPEGSVSTLKIQRTERGDSAVYLCASSLPFDCIRNTIYFGEGSWLTVV.

The gene calls are TRBV14 and TRBJ2-7; 8 bases map to TRBD2. This CDR3 contains 15 residues. The ends lost 3 bases at V and 2 bases at J; junction bases unmatched: 6. The germline V gene encodes CDR1 SGHDN and CDR2 FVKESK. The CDR3: CASSQGLGDTYEQYF. Here the CDR3 DNA reads TGTGCCAGCAGCCAGGGACTAGGGGACACCTACGAGCAGTACTTC.

This chain links TRBV7-2 with TRBJ1-3, with TRBD1 matching over 10 bases. In germline, CDR1 is SGHTA, CDR2 FQGNSA. The CDR3 contains 16 residues. Trimming removed 5 bases from V and 6 bases from J; junction bases left unmatched: 10. CDR3 amino acids: CASSVEGTGDINTIYF. The DNA for the CDR3 is TGTGCCAGCAGCGTCGAGGGGACAGGGGATATAAACACCATATATTTT.

J is TRBJ1-2 and V is TRBV7-2, with TRBD1 identical over 7 bases. The CDR3 spans 15 residues. CDR1 SGHTA and CDR2 FQGNSA come from the germline V gene. The junction had 14 bases not matched to a gene; V was cut back by 7 bases and J by 6 bases. DNA of the CDR3: TGTGCCAGCACCACGAGACAGGGACCATCGGATGGCTACACCTTC. This encodes CASTTRQGPSDGYTF.

The rearrangement links TRBV5-5 to TRBJ2-5; 12 bases are a match to TRBD1. Germline CDR1 SGHKS, CDR2 YYEKEE (reference sequence). The CDR3 totals 16 residues. V was pared by 0 bases and J by 4 bases, with 4 bases of the junction left unmatched. The CDR3 DNA is TGTGCCAGCAGCTTGGTTATGGGACAGGGGGCAGAGACCCAGTACTTC. It codes for CASSLVMGQGAETQYF.

For the CDR3, the DNA is TGTGCCAGCAGCTTCGGAGCGGAGGGGAGGGAGCAGTACTTC. Its protein product is CASSFGAEGREQYF. The chain recombines TRBV7-2 with TRBJ2-7; possible D gene TRBD2, 6 bases. V lost 3 bases, J lost 7 bases, and 16 bases lay in between. CDR3 size: 14 residues. Germline V gives CDR1 SGHTA, CDR2 FQGNSA. The entire variable domain, with the rest obtained from reference TRBV7-2 and TRBJ2-7, is as follows: GAGVSQSPSNKVTEKGKDVELRCDPISGHTALYWYRQSLGQGLEFLIYFQGNSAPDKSGLPSDRFSAERTGGSVSTLTIQRTQQEDSAVYLCASSFGAEGREQYFGPGTRLTVT.

The chain is built from TRBV9 and TRBJ1-1; D is undetermined. V dropped 4 bases and J dropped 5 bases, with 18 bases sitting between them. The CDR3 has 15 residues. Germline V gene sequence: CDR1 SGDLS, CDR2 YYNGEE. CDR3 region: CASSPPDLGGTEAFF. The CDR3 DNA sequence: TGTGCCAGCAGCCCGCCGGACCTGGGAGGGACTGAAGCTTTCTTT.

This chain links TRBV11-2 with TRBJ2-7; D remains ambiguous. Trimming took 0 bases from V and 0 from J, leaving 12 bases between them. Germline assignment: CDR1 SGHAT and CDR2 FQNNGV. The CDR3 covers 16 residues. The CDR3 region has the DNA TGTGCCAGCAGCTTAGATCCTAACAGCTACTCCTACGAGCAGTACTTC. Translation gives CASSLDPNSYSYEQYF.

The chain is built from TRBV4-1 and TRBJ2-1; perhaps TRBD2 as D (5 bases). The CDR3 has 14 amino acids. Germline V CDR1 and CDR2: MGHRA, YSYEKL. Trimming left V 0 bases short and J 10 bases short, with 13 bases between. CDR3 amino acids: CASSQDPGMREQFF. The CDR3 DNA reads as TGCGCCAGCAGCCAAGATCCGGGGATGAGGGAGCAGTTCTTC.

This chain connects TRBV28 to TRBJ1-5; 9 bases align to TRBD1. V was clipped by 6 bases and J by 7 bases; unmatched bases: 7. The CDR3 has 14 residues. Germline CDR1 reads MDHEN; CDR2 reads SYDVKM. The CDR3: CASRSHRGQQPQHF. As DNA, the CDR3 is TGTGCCAGCAGGTCCCACAGGGGGCAACAGCCCCAGCATTTT.

The gene calls are TRBV9 and TRBJ2-3, with D perhaps TRBD1 (6 bases). V was cut by 0 bases and J by 5 bases, with 16 bases left in between. Looked up from germline, CDR1 is SGDLS and CDR2 is YYNGEE. The CDR3 is made up of 16 amino acids. The CDR3 is CASSVGQGRRGDTQYF. CDR3 nucleotides: TGTGCCAGCAGCGTAGGGCAGGGGCGACGAGGAGATACGCAGTATTTT. The complete variable domain, with remaining parts taken from reference TRBV9 and TRBJ2-3, reads DSGVTQTPKHLITATGQRVTLRCSPRSGDLSVYWYQQSLDQGLQFLIQYYNGEERAKGNILERFSAQQFPDLHSELNLSSLELGDSALYFCASSVGQGRRGDTQYFGPGTRLTVL.

The J gene is TRBJ1-2, the V gene TRBV14; TRBD1 matches at 7 bases. Looked up from germline, CDR1 is SGHDN and CDR2 is FVKESK. V was pared by 0 bases and J by 4 bases, with 5 bases of the junction left unmatched. The CDR3 is 15 amino acids. This chain's CDR3 is CASSQEYRGVYGYTF. In DNA form, the CDR3 reads TGTGCCAGCAGCCAAGAATACAGGGGTGTCTATGGCTACACCTTC.

The chain joins TRBV7-2 to TRBJ2-5, with 14 bases aligning to TRBD2. The junction had 4 bases not matched to a gene; V was cut back by 5 bases and J by 5 bases. Per the germline V gene, CDR1 is SGHTA and CDR2 is FQGNSA. The CDR3 has 15 amino acids. CDR3 nucleotide sequence: TGTGCCAGCAGCCCTCGGACTAGCGGGAGGGAGACCCAGTACTTC. Translating it yields CASSPRTSGRETQYF.

In DNA form, the CDR3 reads TGTGCCAGCACCTCTTCGGGGGACAGGGGACTTATAGGCCCCCAGCATTTT. This translates into CASTSSGDRGLIGPQHF. This sequence joins TRBV27 and TRBJ1-5; 10 bases map to TRBD1. CDR3 size: 17 residues. CDR1 and CDR2 (germline): MNHEY, SMNVEV (reference sequence). Unmatched junction bases numbered 19, after V lost 7 bases and J lost 10 bases.

This clone has a single count. This chain links TRBV19 with TRBJ1-2, with a possible D match to TRBD1 (5 bases). The germline V gene has CDR1 LNHDA and CDR2 SQIVND (reference sequence). This CDR3 region has 12 residues. V was trimmed by 8 bases and J by 4 bases, leaving 11 bases between them. The DNA of the CDR3 is TGTGCCAGTCGAATGGGACTCTATGGCTACACCTTC. Amino acid sequence: CASRMGLYGYTF. The variable domain in full, completed from reference TRBV19 and TRBJ1-2, reads DGGITQSPKYLFRKEGQNVTLSCEQNLNHDAMYWYRQDPGQGLRLIYYSQIVNDFQKGDIAEGYSVSREKKESFPLTVTSAQKNPTAFYLCASRMGLYGYTFGSGTRLTVV.

This clone showed up just a few times. The chain has TRBV4-1 and TRBJ2-3; 10 bases line up with TRBD2. The germline CDR1 and CDR2 sequences are MGHRA and YSYEKL. The length of the CDR3 is 18 residues. V gave up 0 bases and J gave up 2 bases; unmatched junction bases: 8. The CDR3: CASSQDSPAGGVTDTQYF. CDR3 bases: TGCGCCAGCAGCCAAGATTCCCCAGCGGGAGGGGTCACAGATACGCAGTATTTT.

The genes are TRBV9 and TRBJ2-3, with a tentative D call TRBD2 (5 bases). V lost 3 bases to trimming and J lost 0 bases, with 11 bases between them. Germline lookup yields CDR1 SGDLS and CDR2 YYNGEE. CDR3 size: 15 residues. The CDR3 nucleotides read TGTGCCAGCAGCGCGACGACTACTAGCACAGATACGCAGTATTTT. Translated: CASSATTTSTDTQYF. The full variable domain, completed using reference TRBV9 and TRBJ2-3, is DSGVTQTPKHLITATGQRVTLRCSPRSGDLSVYWYQQSLDQGLQFLIQYYNGEERAKGNILERFSAQQFPDLHSELNLSSLELGDSALYFCASSATTTSTDTQYFGPGTRLTVL.

J is TRBJ1-2 and V is TRBV29-1; a possible D gene is TRBD1 (6 bases). The CDR3 extends over 11 amino acids. CDR1 and CDR2 (germline): SQVTM, ANQGSEA. The V and J ends lost 4 bases and 6 bases respectively, with 9 bases between them. The CDR3 DNA follows: TGCAGCGTTGGGGCAGGGGATGGCTACACCTTC. Amino acid sequence: CSVGAGDGYTF.